This T cell receptor (beta chain) was recorded in a study of shared clonotypes between healthy human individuals. V gave up 4 bases and J gave up 3 bases, with 13 bases separating them. The germline V gene encodes CDR1 GTSNPN and CDR2 SVGIG (reference sequence). The CDR3 extends over 13 amino acids. Whole-study findings and limits: Few donors restricted represented genetic and exposure-history diversity.

Sequenced by immunoSEQ multiplex PCR; TCRdb stores in-frame clones only, minus some. The table lists approximately 2.4 million clones, around 95% of them singletons. Notes on this clone: What it binds is unknown.

Material for sequencing was naive CD4+ T cells sorted from blood. Noted subset: CD45RA+ positively selected. This chain uses TRBV30 with TRBJ2-7, with D maybe TRBD1 (6 bases). The receptor comes from a man younger than 35 in good health. The CDR3 here is CAWTVDSYYEQYF. In nucleotides, the CDR3 is TGTGCCTGGACGGTGGACAGTTACTACGAGCAGTACTTC.